This TCR beta chain was retrieved from a study of shared clonotypes between healthy human individuals. Study summary: Three CD4 naive, three CD4 memory, two CD8 naive and one CD8 memory plate were used per donor.

Clones were sequenced by immunoSEQ multiplex PCR, and TCRdb holds only the in-frame ones, with some missing. The table includes millions of clones, 85% to 95% detected once. The trim removed 4 bases at V and 6 bases at J, leaving 11 bases unmatched. The CDR3 is 15 residues long. In germline, CDR1 is MNHNS, CDR2 SASEGT. This chain uses TRBV6-1 with TRBJ1-2, with 7 bases aligning to TRBD1. Sample: naive CD4+ T cells sorted from blood. Subset meaning: CD45RA+ positively selected. The clonotype was recovered from a man aged 18 to 29 in good health. The CDR3 sequence: CASSALGQAVDGYTF. CDR3 bases: TGTGCCAGCAGTGCACTCGGACAGGCGGTTGATGGCTACACCTTC.